Shown below are 27 T cell receptor beta chains from a single sample sequenced in a study of cytomegalovirus exposure and HLA in healthy donors. Vbeta (60) and Jbeta (13) primers were used in the PCR. Measured with immunoSEQ multiplex PCR; TCRdb has only the in-frame clones, and not every one. Of tens of thousands of clones listed, 72% were seen once; the top ten hold 7% to 10%. Input material: PBMCs. These receptors all come from a woman aged 45-65 years in good health and CMV-seronegative.

J is TRBJ1-1 and V is TRBV7-8; D perhaps matches TRBD1 (5 bases). Looked up from germline, CDR1 is SGHVS and CDR2 is FQNEAQ. V dropped 0 bases and J dropped 0 bases, with 14 bases sitting between them. The CDR3 is 17 residues long. CDR3 coding DNA: TGTGCCAGCAGCTTAGCGGGGGTAGGCGGGATGAACACTGAAGCTTTCTTT. It translates to CASSLAGVGGMNTEAFF.

This clone was picked up a small number of times. The chain is built from TRBV10-3 and TRBJ2-3, with 9 bases fitting TRBD2. The junction had 9 bases not matched to a gene; V was cut back by 7 bases and J by 7 bases. Germline V gives CDR1 ENHRY, CDR2 SYGVKD. The length of the CDR3 is 14 residues. CDR3 DNA sequence: TGTGCCATCAAATTAGCGGGGGACTCAAATACGCAGTATTTT. Protein product: CAIKLAGDSNTQYF.

The chain links TRBV10-3 to TRBJ2-7; possibly TRBD2 for D (5 bases). Germline V lookup: CDR1 ENHRY, CDR2 SYGVKD. The CDR3 is 13 residues long. With 0 bases removed from V and 4 bases from J, the gap between germline ends came to 7 bases. The CDR3 coding sequence is TGTGCCATCAGTGAGTCGACGGGATACGAGCAGTACTTC. Protein product: CAISESTGYEQYF.

The chain has TRBV7-2 and TRBJ2-7, with TRBD1 matching over 11 bases. Germline assignment: CDR1 SGHTA and CDR2 FQGNSA. The length of the CDR3 is 16 residues. Trimming cost V 5 bases and J 2 bases; bases outside gene matches: 8. CDR3 amino acids: CASSQGGQGATYEQYF. DNA of the CDR3: TGTGCCAGCAGCCAAGGCGGACAGGGGGCAACCTACGAGCAGTACTTC.

This chain links TRBV7-2 with TRBJ1-5; TRBD1 aligns across 7 bases. This CDR3 is 16 amino acids long. V was clipped by 5 bases and J by 0 bases; unmatched bases: 7. The germline V gene has CDR1 SGHTA and CDR2 FQGNSA. CDR3 coding DNA: TGTGCCAGCAGCCAAGCAGGGGGGACTAGCAATCAGCCCCAGCATTTT. Its translation: CASSQAGGTSNQPQHF.

This clone was counted only a few times. The rearrangement links TRBV18 to TRBJ2-3; D unclear. CDR1 and CDR2 (germline): KGHSH, LQKENI. This CDR3 spans 13 amino acids. The V end lost 2 bases, the J end lost 6 bases, and 9 bases lay between the germline ends. This chain's CDR3 is CASSPEQADTQYF. The DNA of the CDR3 is TGTGCCAGCTCACCAGAACAAGCGGATACGCAGTATTTT.

The chain uses TRBV28 and TRBJ1-2; no firm D call. CDR1 is MDHEN and CDR2 is SYDVKM in the germline V gene. This CDR3 comprises 10 residues. V was cut by 10 bases and J by 8 bases, with 11 bases left in between. The CDR3: CATNRGGYTF. The CDR3 DNA follows: TGTGCCACCAACCGGGGAGGCTACACCTTC.

This clone has only a few counts. V gene TRBV7-3 combines with J gene TRBJ2-3; 9 positions match TRBD1. Unmatched junction bases numbered 10, after V lost 5 bases and J lost 1 base. The CDR3 sequence is 17 residues long. CDR1 SGHTA and CDR2 FQGTGA come from the germline V gene. The CDR3 DNA sequence: TGTGCCAGCAGCCCCCTCGCCGGGACAGGGCGCACAGATACGCAGTATTTT. Its translation: CASSPLAGTGRTDTQYF.

The V call is TRBV27, the J call TRBJ2-1, with 9 bases matching TRBD2. The trim removed 8 bases at V and 12 bases at J, leaving 20 bases unmatched. The germline V gene encodes CDR1 MNHEY and CDR2 SMNVEV (reference sequence). This CDR3 comprises 16 residues. DNA of the CDR3: TGTGCCAGCCTTGTTCGGGGGGTTGCGGGAGGGACCGGGCAGTTCTTC. This sequence encodes CASLVRGVAGGTGQFF.

This clone was counted only a few times. The chain links TRBV10-3 to TRBJ1-5, with 7 bases aligning to TRBD1. Germline V gene sequence: CDR1 ENHRY, CDR2 SYGVKD. V lost 10 bases and J lost 7; bases outside the gene matches: 10. The CDR3 extends over 13 amino acids. CDR3 coding DNA: TGTGCCACCCGGGGGAGAGGGGGCCAGCCCCAGCATTTT. Its protein is CATRGRGGQPQHF.

This chain links TRBV29-1 with TRBJ2-1; TRBD1 matches 10 bases. The CDR3 sequence is 15 residues long. Germline V gene sequence: CDR1 SQVTM, CDR2 ANQGSEA. Unmatched junction bases numbered 10, after V lost 7 bases and J lost 4 bases. The CDR3: CSALPGQGGYNEQFF. The CDR3 coding sequence is TGCAGCGCCCTTCCCGGACAGGGGGGGTACAATGAGCAGTTCTTC.

The chain employs TRBV11-2 and TRBJ2-3, with TRBD2 identical over 10 bases. The CDR3 runs to 16 residues. With V trimmed by 4 bases and J by 6 bases, 10 bases remained unmatched. From germline, CDR1 is SGHAT and CDR2 FQNNGV. The CDR3 DNA reads TGTGCCAGCAGCTGGTTACAGCGGGGGGGGAAGGATACGCAGTATTTT. Translating it yields CASSWLQRGGKDTQYF.

This rearrangement joins TRBV4-2 to TRBJ2-7, with D uncertain. From germline, CDR1 is LGHNA and CDR2 YNFKEQ. V shed 1 base and J shed 1 base, with 8 bases lying between them. The CDR3 is 14 residues long. The CDR3, as DNA: TGTGCCAGCAGCCAAGGGGCCGCATCCTACGAGCAGTACTTC. It is translated as CASSQGAASYEQYF.

The chain employs TRBV6-1 and TRBJ2-7, with 8 bases identical to TRBD1. The junction had 8 bases not matched to a gene; V was cut back by 6 bases and J by 4 bases. The germline CDR1 and CDR2 sequences are MNHNS and SASEGT. The CDR3 totals 14 residues. CDR3 sequence (DNA): TGTGCCAGCAGAACCGGGACAGGCCAGTACGAGCAGTACTTC. Protein: CASRTGTGQYEQYF.

This clone was counted only a few times. V usage is TRBV11-2 and J usage is TRBJ1-1, with a tentative D call TRBD1 (5 bases). Germline assignment: CDR1 SGHAT and CDR2 FQNNGV. Trimming cost V 4 bases and J 1 base, with 10 bases left between them. The CDR3 sequence is 14 residues long. In nucleotides, the CDR3 is TGTGCCAGCAGCTGGGCCGGGGGGAACACTGAAGCTTTCTTT. Translating gives CASSWAGGNTEAFF.

The chain couples TRBV5-8 to TRBJ2-5; a weak D match, TRBD1 (6 bases). With the DNA end fitting TRBJ2-7 better, the J assignment may be wrong. CDR3 size: 15 residues. Germline V gives CDR1 SGHTS, CDR2 YDEGEE. The CDR3 loop reads CASTITGTLDYEQYF. CDR3 in DNA: TGTGCCAGCACTATTACCGGGACACTTGATTACGAGCAGTACTTC.

V usage is TRBV5-6 and J usage is TRBJ2-2; 8 bases are a match to TRBD1. With V trimmed by 1 base and J by 3 bases, 5 bases remained unmatched. Looked up from germline, CDR1 is SGHDT and CDR2 is YYEEEE. The length of the CDR3 is 16 residues. The CDR3: CASSLTTGVDTGELFF. The DNA for the CDR3 is TGTGCCAGCAGCTTGACGACAGGGGTGGACACCGGGGAGCTGTTTTTT.

J is TRBJ2-3 and V is TRBV7-2; TRBD2 matches 8 bases. The CDR3 is 13 amino acids. The V gene end was trimmed by 8 bases and the J gene end by 2 bases; junction bases not matched to a gene: 3. Germline values: CDR1 SGHTA, CDR2 FQGNSA. The CDR3 bases are TGTGCCAGCCTTAGCGGGGCCACAGATACGCAGTATTTT. This sequence encodes CASLSGATDTQYF.

The chain carries TRBV7-2 and TRBJ1-5; D is uncertain. The CDR3 is 14 residues long. Trimming pared 5 bases from V and 7 bases from J, leaving 15 bases between. The germline gives CDR1 SGHTA, CDR2 FQGNSA. This chain's CDR3 is CASSPGGGRQPQHF. Written as DNA, the CDR3 is TGTGCCAGCAGCCCCGGCGGAGGGAGGCAGCCCCAGCATTTT.

The chain links TRBV2 to TRBJ1-4, with 9 bases matching TRBD1. Germline V lookup: CDR1 SNHLY, CDR2 FYNNEI. This CDR3 comprises 14 residues. The J segment lost 6 bases and the V segment lost 8 bases, leaving 7 bases of the junction unmatched. CDR3 nucleotides: TGTGCCAGCGGTAGGGACAGGGTGGATGAAAAACTGTTTTTT. It codes for CASGRDRVDEKLFF.

This clone was detected once. The CDR3 protein is CSVDGDTPGGSSYEQYF. DNA of the CDR3: TGCAGCGTTGATGGCGACACTCCAGGGGGATCCTCCTACGAGCAGTACTTC. V and J are TRBV29-1 and TRBJ2-7; 7 nucleotides match TRBD1. Germline CDR1 reads SQVTM; CDR2 reads ANQGSEA. There are 17 residues in the CDR3. The J segment lost 0 bases and the V segment lost 3 bases, leaving 14 bases of the junction unmatched.

The gene calls are TRBV29-1 and TRBJ2-5; TRBD2 agrees at 9 bases. There are 14 residues in the CDR3. Per the germline V gene, CDR1 is SQVTM and CDR2 is ANQGSEA. The V gene end was trimmed by 6 bases and the J gene end by 7 bases; junction bases not matched to a gene: 12. This CDR3 reads CSVKSSGALGTQYF. DNA for the CDR3: TGCAGCGTCAAGTCTAGCGGGGCTCTTGGGACCCAGTACTTC.

This sequence joins TRBV18 and TRBJ2-7, with TRBD2 matching over 9 bases. CDR3 size: 16 residues. The V and J ends lost 6 bases and 3 bases, in that order; junction bases with no gene match: 12. In germline, CDR1 is KGHSH, CDR2 LQKENI. CDR3 DNA: TGTGCCAGCTCTCTAAGCCGACCGACTAGCGGCTACGAGCAGTACTTC. Its protein is CASSLSRPTSGYEQYF. Together with reference TRBV18 and TRBJ2-7, the CDR3 gives the full variable domain: NAGVMQNPRHLVRRRGQEARLRCSPMKGHSHVYWYRQLPEEGLKFMVYLQKENIIDESGMPKERFSAEFPKEGPSILRIQQVVRGDSAAYFCASSLSRPTSGYEQYFGPGTRLTVT.

The chain is built from TRBV5-8 and TRBJ1-3; the match to TRBD1 covers 7 bases. The CDR3 is 15 residues long. The J segment lost 3 bases and the V segment lost 4 bases, leaving 7 bases of the junction unmatched. Looked up from germline, CDR1 is SGHTS and CDR2 is YDEGEE. The CDR3 sequence is CASSQGVQFGNTIYF. The CDR3 bases are TGTGCCAGCAGCCAGGGGGTTCAGTTTGGAAACACCATATATTTT.

The chain has TRBV12-5 and TRBJ1-1; D unresolved. The CDR3 spans 12 residues. Trimming took 6 bases from V and 4 from J, leaving 9 bases between them. In germline, CDR1 is LGHNT, CDR2 FRNRAP. Here the CDR3 reads CASGVSGTEAFF. In nucleotides, the CDR3 is TGTGCTAGTGGGGTATCGGGCACTGAAGCTTTCTTT.

The chain recombines TRBV19 with TRBJ1-1; 8 bases fit TRBD1. This CDR3 is built from 14 residues. Germline CDR1 reads LNHDA; CDR2 reads SQIVND (reference sequence). The V gene end was trimmed by 10 bases and the J gene end by 2 bases; junction bases not matched to a gene: 9. CDR3 nucleotide sequence: TGTGCCACCGAAGGACAGGGTCTCAACACTGAAGCTTTCTTT. It encodes CATEGQGLNTEAFF.

CDR3 sequence reads: CASSEGADTYEQYF. DNA of the CDR3: TGTGCCAGCAGCGAGGGGGCGGATACCTACGAGCAGTACTTC. The chain couples TRBV7-2 to TRBJ2-7; 7 nucleotides agree with TRBD1. The V gene's germline CDR1 is SGHTA and CDR2 FQGNSA. The V and J ends lost 5 bases and 2 bases, in that order; junction bases with no gene match: 6. CDR3 length: 14 amino acids.